Listed below are T cell receptor beta chains from one sample, sequenced in a study of cytomegalovirus exposure and HLA in healthy donors. Method: immunoSEQ multiplex PCR; TCRdb's copy keeps in-frame clones and lacks some. Among more than 110,000 clones listed, 80% were seen once. Sequenced material: PBMCs. These TCRs come from a man in his forties or fifties in good health and CMV-seronegative. Each CDR3 is given with its conserved first and last residue. The D gene is left open where the match is weak. Only some rows state a clone size, as once, few, many or a class for expanded clones.

J	size	D	V	CDR3	DNA
TRBJ2-2	once	TRBD2	TRBV29-1	CSASGGLGAGELFF	TGCAGCGCCAGCGGGGGGTTAGGCGCCGGGGAGCTGTTTTTT
TRBJ1-1	few	TRBD1	TRBV7-9	CASSLAADRTSFKEAFF	TGTGCCAGCAGCTTAGCCGCGGACAGGACATCCTTCAAGGAAGCTTTCTTT
TRBJ1-5	-	TRBD1	TRBV5-6	CASSPGTGVKPQHF	TGTGCCAGCAGCCCAGGGACAGGGGTAAAGCCCCAGCATTTT
TRBJ2-7	-	-	TRBV7-6	CASSLGGQTYEQYF	TGTGCCAGCAGCTTAGGGGGACAAACTTACGAGCAGTACTTC
TRBJ1-4	-	-	TRBV11-2	CASSSQSAGSNEKLFF	TGTGCCAGCAGCTCCCAATCAGCAGGGTCTAATGAAAAACTGTTTTTT
TRBJ2-1	-	-	TRBV7-9	CASGTVRGNEQFF	TGTGCCAGCGGAACTGTCAGGGGTAATGAGCAGTTCTTC
TRBJ2-5	-	-	TRBV30	CAWSRGGLRGETQYF	TGTGCCTGGAGTAGGGGGGGGTTGCGGGGGGAGACCCAGTACTTC
TRBJ2-1	-	TRBD2	TRBV7-9	CASSLSASGRYNEQFF	TGTGCCAGCAGCTTATCGGCTAGCGGACGCTACAATGAGCAGTTCTTC
TRBJ1-5	-	-	TRBV2	CASSEAREQPQHF	TGTGCCAGCAGTGAAGCCAGGGAACAGCCCCAGCATTTT
TRBJ2-3	-	-	TRBV29-1	CSVNPGGVDTDTQYF	TGCAGCGTTAACCCCGGAGGGGTGGACACAGATACGCAGTATTTT
TRBJ1-2	once	TRBD1	TRBV29-1	CSVPQGGGYTF	TGCAGCGTTCCACAGGGGGGTGGCTACACCTTC
TRBJ2-4	-	-	TRBV21-1	CASSNSPGLAVVFGKNIQYF	TGTGCCAGCAGCAATTCGCCGGGACTAGCGGTAGTTTTCGGCAAAAACATTCAGTACTTC
TRBJ2-1	-	-	TRBV19	CASSMGLTYEQFF	TGTGCCAGTAGTATGGGACTTACCTATGAGCAGTTCTTC
TRBJ1-5	-	-	TRBV2	CASSPPNQPQHF	TGTGCCAGCAGTCCTCCTAATCAGCCCCAGCATTTT
TRBJ1-1	few	-	TRBV30	CAWSVLYGTEAFF	TGTGCCTGGAGTGTATTGTACGGCACTGAAGCTTTCTTT
TRBJ2-7	-	-	TRBV2	CASRTTDYPYEQYF	TGTGCCAGCAGGACGACGGACTACCCCTACGAGCAGTACTTC
TRBJ2-7	-	TRBD1	TRBV30	CAWSGTGTYEQYF	TGTGCCTGGAGTGGGACAGGGACTTACGAGCAGTACTTC